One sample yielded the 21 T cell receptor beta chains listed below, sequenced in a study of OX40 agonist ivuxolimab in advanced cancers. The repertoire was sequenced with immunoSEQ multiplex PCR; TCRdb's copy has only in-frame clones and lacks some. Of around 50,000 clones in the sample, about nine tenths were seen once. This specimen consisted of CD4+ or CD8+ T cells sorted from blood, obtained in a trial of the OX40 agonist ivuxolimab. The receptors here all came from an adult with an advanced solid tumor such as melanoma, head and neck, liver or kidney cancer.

The CDR3, as DNA: TGTGCCAGCACCATGACAGGGAGTGACACTGAAGCTTTCTTT. Translation: CASTMTGSDTEAFF. The J gene is TRBJ1-1, the V gene TRBV27, with 7 positions matching TRBD1. The germline V gene encodes CDR1 MNHEY and CDR2 SMNVEV (reference sequence). There are 14 residues in the CDR3. V shed 7 bases, J shed 3 bases, and the junction held 8 bases outside the gene matches.

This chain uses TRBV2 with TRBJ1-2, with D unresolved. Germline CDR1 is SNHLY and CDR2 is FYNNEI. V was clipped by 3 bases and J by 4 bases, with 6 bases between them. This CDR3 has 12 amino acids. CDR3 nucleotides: TGTGCCAGCAGTGATAAAGCCTATGGCTACACCTTC. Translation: CASSDKAYGYTF. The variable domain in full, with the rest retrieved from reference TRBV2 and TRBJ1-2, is EPEVTQTPSHQVTQMGQEVILRCVPISNHLYFYWYRQILGQKVEFLVSFYNNEISEKSEIFDDQFSVERPDGSNFTLKIRSTKLEDSAMYFCASSDKAYGYTFGSGTRLTVV.

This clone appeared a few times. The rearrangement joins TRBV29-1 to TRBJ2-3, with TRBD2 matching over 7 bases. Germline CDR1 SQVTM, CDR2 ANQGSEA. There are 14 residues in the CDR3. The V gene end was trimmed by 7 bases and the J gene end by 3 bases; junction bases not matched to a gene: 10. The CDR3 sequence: CSARRGVGTDTQYF. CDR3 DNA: TGCAGCGCCCGCCGGGGGGTAGGTACAGATACGCAGTATTTT.

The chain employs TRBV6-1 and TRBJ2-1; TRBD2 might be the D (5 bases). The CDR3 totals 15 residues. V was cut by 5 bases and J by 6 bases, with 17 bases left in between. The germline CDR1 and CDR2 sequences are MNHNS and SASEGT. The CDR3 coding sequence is TGTGCCAGCAGTAAAAGGGAAGCCGGGGTCAATGAGCAGTTCTTC. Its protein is CASSKREAGVNEQFF.

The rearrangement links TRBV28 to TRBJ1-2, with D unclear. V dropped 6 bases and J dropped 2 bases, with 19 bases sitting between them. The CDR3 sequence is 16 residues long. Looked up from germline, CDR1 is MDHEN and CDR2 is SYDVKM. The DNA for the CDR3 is TGTGCCAGCAGACTAACATGGTGGACGCAAAACTATGGCTACACCTTC. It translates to CASRLTWWTQNYGYTF.

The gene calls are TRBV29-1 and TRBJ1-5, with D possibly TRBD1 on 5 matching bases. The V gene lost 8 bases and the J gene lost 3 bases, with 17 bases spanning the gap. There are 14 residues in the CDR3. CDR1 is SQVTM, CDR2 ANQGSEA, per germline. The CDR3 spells CSPRKDKINQPQHF. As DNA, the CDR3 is TGCAGCCCGAGAAAGGACAAAATCAATCAGCCCCAGCATTTT.

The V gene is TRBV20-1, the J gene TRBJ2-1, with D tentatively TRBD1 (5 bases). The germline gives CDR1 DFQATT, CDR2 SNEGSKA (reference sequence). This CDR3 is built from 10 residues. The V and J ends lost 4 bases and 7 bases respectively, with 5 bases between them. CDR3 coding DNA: TGCAGTGCTAAGGGGAATGAGCAGTTCTTC. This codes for CSAKGNEQFF.

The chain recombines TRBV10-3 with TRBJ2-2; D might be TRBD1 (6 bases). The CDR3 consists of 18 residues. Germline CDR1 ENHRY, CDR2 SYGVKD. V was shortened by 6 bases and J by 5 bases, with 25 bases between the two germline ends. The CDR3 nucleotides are TGTGCCATCAGGGGCTCCGGGACACCTACCTGGGGAACCGGGGAGCTGTTTTTT. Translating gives CAIRGSGTPTWGTGELFF.

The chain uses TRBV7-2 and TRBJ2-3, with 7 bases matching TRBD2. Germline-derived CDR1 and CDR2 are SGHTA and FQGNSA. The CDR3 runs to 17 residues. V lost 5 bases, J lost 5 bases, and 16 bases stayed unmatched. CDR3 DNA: TGTGCCAGCAGCCTCCTGGGCGGGAGTGCTGGGGGAGATACGCAGTATTTT. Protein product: CASSLLGGSAGGDTQYF.

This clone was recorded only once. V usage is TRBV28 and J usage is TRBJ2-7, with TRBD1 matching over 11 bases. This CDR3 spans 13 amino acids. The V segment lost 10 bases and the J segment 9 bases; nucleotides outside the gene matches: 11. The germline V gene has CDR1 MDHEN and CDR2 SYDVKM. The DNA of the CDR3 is TGTGCCACCACCGGGACAGGGGGGTTAGGGCAGTACTTC. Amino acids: CATTGTGGLGQYF.

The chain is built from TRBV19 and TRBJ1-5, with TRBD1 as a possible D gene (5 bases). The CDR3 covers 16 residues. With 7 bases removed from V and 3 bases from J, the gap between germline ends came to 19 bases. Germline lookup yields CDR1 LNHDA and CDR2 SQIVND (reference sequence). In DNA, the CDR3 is TGTGCCAGTACCACCCAGGGTACCGCAGTCAATCAGCCCCAGCATTTT. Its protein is CASTTQGTAVNQPQHF.

Written as DNA, the CDR3 is TGTGCCAGTATGCGGGGCCCGAGGGCTGAAGCTTTCTTT. Encoded protein: CASMRGPRAEAFF. V is TRBV19 and J is TRBJ1-1; possibly TRBD1 for D (5 bases). Germline lookup yields CDR1 LNHDA and CDR2 SQIVND (reference sequence). The CDR3 is 13 residues long. Deletions cut 7 bases from V and 6 bases from J, with 15 bases between. Combining the CDR3 with reference TRBV19 and TRBJ1-1 gives the whole variable domain DGGITQSPKYLFRKEGQNVTLSCEQNLNHDAMYWYRQDPGQGLRLIYYSQIVNDFQKGDIAEGYSVSREKKESFPLTVTSAQKNPTAFYLCASMRGPRAEAFFGQGTRLTVV.

CDR3 in amino acids: CASSSDRALYEQYF. The CDR3 DNA follows: TGTGCCAGCAGCTCTGACAGGGCCCTCTACGAGCAGTACTTC. This chain uses TRBV7-9 with TRBJ2-7; 7 nucleotides align to TRBD1. Losses at the gene ends were 4 bases for V and 3 bases for J; bases not matched to a gene: 6. This CDR3 spans 14 amino acids. In germline, CDR1 is SEHNR, CDR2 FQNEAQ (reference sequence).

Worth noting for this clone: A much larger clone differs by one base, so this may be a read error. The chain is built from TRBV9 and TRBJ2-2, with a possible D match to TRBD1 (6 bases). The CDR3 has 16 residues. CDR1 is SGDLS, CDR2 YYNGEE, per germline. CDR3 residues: CAGSPTRTADTGELFF. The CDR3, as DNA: TGTGCCGGCAGCCCAACGCGGACAGCAGACACCGGGGAGCTGTTTTTT.

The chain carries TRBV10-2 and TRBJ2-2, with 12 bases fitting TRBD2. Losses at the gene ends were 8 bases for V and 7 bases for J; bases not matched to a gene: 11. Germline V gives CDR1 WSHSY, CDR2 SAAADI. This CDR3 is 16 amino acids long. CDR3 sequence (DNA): TGCGCCAGCGGGCTAGCGGGAGGGCCGAAGGGCGGGGAGCTGTTTTTT. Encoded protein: CASGLAGGPKGGELFF.

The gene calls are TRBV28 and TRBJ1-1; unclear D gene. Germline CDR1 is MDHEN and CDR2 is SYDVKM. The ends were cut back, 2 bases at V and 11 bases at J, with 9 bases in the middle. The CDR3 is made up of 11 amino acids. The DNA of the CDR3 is TGTGCCAGCAGTTTAACCAGGCGGGCTTTCTTT. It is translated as CASSLTRRAFF.

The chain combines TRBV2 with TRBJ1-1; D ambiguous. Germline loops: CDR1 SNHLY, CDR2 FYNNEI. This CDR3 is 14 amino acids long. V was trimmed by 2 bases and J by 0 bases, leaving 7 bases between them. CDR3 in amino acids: CASSEIRLNTEAFF. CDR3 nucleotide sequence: TGTGCCAGCAGTGAAATCAGATTGAACACTGAAGCTTTCTTT.

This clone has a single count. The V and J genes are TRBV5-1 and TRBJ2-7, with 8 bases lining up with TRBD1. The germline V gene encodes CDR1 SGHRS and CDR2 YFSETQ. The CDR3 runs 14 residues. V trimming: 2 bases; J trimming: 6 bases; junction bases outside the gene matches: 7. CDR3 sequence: CASSLRDRTSEQYF. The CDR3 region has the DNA TGCGCCAGCAGCTTAAGGGACAGGACCTCCGAGCAGTACTTC.

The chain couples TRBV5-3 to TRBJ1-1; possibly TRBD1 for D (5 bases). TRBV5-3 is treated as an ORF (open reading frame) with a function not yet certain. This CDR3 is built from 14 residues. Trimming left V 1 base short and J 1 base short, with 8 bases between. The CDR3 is CARSLCQGNTEAFF. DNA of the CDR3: TGTGCCAGAAGCTTGTGTCAGGGGAACACTGAAGCTTTCTTT.

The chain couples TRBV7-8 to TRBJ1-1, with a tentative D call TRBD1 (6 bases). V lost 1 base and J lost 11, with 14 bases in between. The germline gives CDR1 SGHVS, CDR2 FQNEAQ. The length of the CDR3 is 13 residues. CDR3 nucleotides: TGTGCCAGCAGCTTAGGCCACACAGGGATGGCTTTCTTT. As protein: CASSLGHTGMAFF.

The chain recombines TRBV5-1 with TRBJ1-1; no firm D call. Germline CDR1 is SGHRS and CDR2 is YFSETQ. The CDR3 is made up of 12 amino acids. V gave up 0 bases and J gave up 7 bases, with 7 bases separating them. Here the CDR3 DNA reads TGCGCCAGCAGCTTGGCCCGGGATGAAGCTTTCTTT. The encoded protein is CASSLARDEAFF.